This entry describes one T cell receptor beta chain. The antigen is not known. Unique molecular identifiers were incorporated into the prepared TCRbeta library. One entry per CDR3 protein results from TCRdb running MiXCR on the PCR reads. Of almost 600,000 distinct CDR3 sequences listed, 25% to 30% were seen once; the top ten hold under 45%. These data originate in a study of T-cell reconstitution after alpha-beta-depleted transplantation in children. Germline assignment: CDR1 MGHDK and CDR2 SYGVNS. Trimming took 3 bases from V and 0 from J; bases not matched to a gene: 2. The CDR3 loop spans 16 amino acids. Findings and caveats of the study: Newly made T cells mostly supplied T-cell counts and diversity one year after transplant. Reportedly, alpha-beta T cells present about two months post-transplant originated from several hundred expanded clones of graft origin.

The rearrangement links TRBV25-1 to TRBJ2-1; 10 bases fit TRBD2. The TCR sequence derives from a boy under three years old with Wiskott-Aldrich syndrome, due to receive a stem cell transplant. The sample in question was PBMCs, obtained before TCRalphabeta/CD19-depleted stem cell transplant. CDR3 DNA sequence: TGTGCCAGCAGTGACCGACTAGCGGGCTCCTACAATGAGCAGTTCTTC. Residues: CASSDRLAGSYNEQFF.